This T cell receptor beta chain appears in the sequencing data of a study of blood T cell repertoires in COVID-19. Study at large: Researchers got acute and convalescent COVID-19 samples from the United States, Italy and Spain.

Sequencing used immunoSEQ multiplex PCR; TCRdb keeps in-frame clones, though not all of them. The repertoire holds 130,000 to 150,000 clones, with 80% to 90% as singletons. The specimen sequenced was peripheral blood. The TCR was taken from a woman in her fifties or sixties with COVID-19, enrolled during active disease.

In nucleotides, the CDR3 is TGTGCCAGCAGTTTAAGACTAGCGGGGAACTACGAGCAGTACTTC. As protein: CASSLRLAGNYEQYF. The chain has TRBV28 and TRBJ2-7, with 11 bases identical to TRBD2. The J segment lost 3 bases and the V segment lost 2 bases, leaving 3 bases of the junction unmatched. The germline gives CDR1 MDHEN, CDR2 SYDVKM. The CDR3 extends over 15 amino acids.